This T cell receptor (beta chain) is from a study of shared clonotypes between healthy human individuals. Study as a whole: Per-donor plates numbered three CD4 naive, three CD4 memory, two CD8 naive and one CD8 memory.

The table came from immunoSEQ multiplex PCR; TCRdb's copy has only in-frame clones and leaves some out. The sample has under 850,000 clones; 85% to 95% are singletons. Cells designated naive CD8 were CD45RO-negative and were positively selected for CCR7, with terminally differentiated effector memory CD45RA+ cells excluded. Trimming cost V 4 bases and J 3 bases, with 22 bases left between them. This CDR3 has 18 residues. Germline CDR1 reads MGHRA; CDR2 reads YSYEKL. The sequence came from a man between 25 and 39 years old in good health. Sequenced: naive CD8+ T cells sorted from blood. The V and J genes are TRBV4-1 and TRBJ2-4, with a tentative D call TRBD1 (5 bases). CDR3 sequence (DNA): TGCGCCAGCAGCCCCACCCCGGTCAGGGCTATAGGCAAAAACATTCAGTACTTC. This sequence encodes CASSPTPVRAIGKNIQYF.